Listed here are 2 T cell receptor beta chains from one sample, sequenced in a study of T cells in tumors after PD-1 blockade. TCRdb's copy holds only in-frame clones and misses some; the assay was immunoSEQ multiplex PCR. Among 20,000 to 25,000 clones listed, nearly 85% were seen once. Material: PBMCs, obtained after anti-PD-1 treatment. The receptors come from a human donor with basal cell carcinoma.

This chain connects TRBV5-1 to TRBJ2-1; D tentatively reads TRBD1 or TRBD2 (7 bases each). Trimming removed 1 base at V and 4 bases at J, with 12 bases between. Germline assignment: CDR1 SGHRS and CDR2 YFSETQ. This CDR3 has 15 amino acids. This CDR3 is CASSLLQGGYNEQFF. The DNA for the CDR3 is TGCGCCAGCAGCTTGCTCCAGGGGGGGTACAATGAGCAGTTCTTC. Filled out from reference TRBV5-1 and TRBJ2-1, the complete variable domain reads KAGVTQTPRYLIKTRGQQVTLSCSPISGHRSVSWYQQTPGQGLQFLFEYFSETQRNKGNFPGRFSGRQFSNSRSEMNVSTLELGDSALYLCASSLLQGGYNEQFFGPGTRLTVL.

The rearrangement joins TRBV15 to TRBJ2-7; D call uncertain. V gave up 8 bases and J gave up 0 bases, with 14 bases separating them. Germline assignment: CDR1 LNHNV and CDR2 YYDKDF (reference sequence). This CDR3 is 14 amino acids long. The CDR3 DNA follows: TGTGCCACCGCCATTGACCAAAACTCCTACGAGCAGTACTTC. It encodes CATAIDQNSYEQYF.